This entry lists 17 T cell receptor beta chains sequenced from one sample in a study of Graves' ophthalmopathy and Graves' hyperthyroidism. RNA served as the template for amplifying TCR beta CDR3 regions. HTBI primers were used in a first-round RT-PCR, which preceded a second-round multiplex PCR. MiXCR, applied by TCRdb to the multiplex PCR reads, yields one record per CDR3 protein. The table includes around 520,000 distinct CDR3 sequences, roughly 39% detected once. The specimen sequenced was peripheral blood or thyroid tissue (not recorded which). These receptor sequences come from an adult man with Graves' hyperthyroidism.

This clonotype has only a few counts. V is TRBV7-6 and J is TRBJ2-6; 11 bases match TRBD1. V shed 5 bases and J 6 bases; nucleotides not matched to a gene: 15. The germline V gene encodes CDR1 SGHVS and CDR2 FNYEAQ. This CDR3 comprises 19 residues. CDR3 DNA: TGTGCCAGCAGCCTTTGGACAGGGGGCATCCTTGGTGAGGCCAACGTCCTGACTTTC. Amino acids: CASSLWTGGILGEANVLTF.

In regard to this clonotype: One end of the junction fails to match germline, which may point to a read error. The rearrangement joins TRBV12-3 or TRBV12-4 to TRBJ2-7; 8 nucleotides align to TRBD1. The CDR3 runs to 14 residues. CDR3 protein: CASSPTGASYGQYF. CDR3 bases: TGTGCCAGCAGTCCGACAGGGGCCTCCTACGGGCAGTACTTC.

The chain uses TRBV25-1 and TRBJ2-7; 12 positions agree with TRBD2. This CDR3 comprises 12 residues. Looked up from germline, CDR1 is MGHDK and CDR2 is SYGVNS. The J segment lost 4 bases and the V segment lost 11 bases, leaving 3 bases of the junction unmatched. CDR3 sequence reads: CALTSGSYEQYF. The CDR3 bases are TGTGCCTTGACTAGCGGGAGTTACGAGCAGTACTTC.

As regards this clonotype: Since a much larger clone is just one base distant, this may be a read error. Lacking the conserved final phenylalanine or tryptophan, this CDR3 likely reflects a read error. The rearrangement joins TRBV29-1 to TRBJ1-6; D is unresolved. CDR1 and CDR2 (germline): SQVTM, ANQGSEA. CDR3 length equals 16 residues. The CDR3 loop reads CSAREAQSSYNSPLHL. CDR3 nucleotides: TGCAGTGCTAGAGAGGCACAAAGCTCCTATAATTCACCCCTCCACCTT.

The chain recombines TRBV6-5 with TRBJ1-6; a weak D match, TRBD1 (5 bases). The CDR3 sequence is 14 residues long. Trimming stripped 2 bases from V and 8 bases from J, with 10 bases between. The germline gives CDR1 MNHEY, CDR2 SVGAGI. CDR3 sequence (DNA): TGTGCCAGCAGTTACGGACAACCCGATTCACCCCTCCACTTT. Translation: CASSYGQPDSPLHF.

The genes are TRBV4-1 and TRBJ2-7, with D maybe TRBD2 (5 bases). Germline CDR1 and CDR2: MGHRA and YSYEKL. The CDR3 runs 15 residues. Trimming removed 5 bases at V and 3 bases at J, with 17 bases between. The chain's CDR3 is CASSSKPLTSYEQYF. CDR3 in DNA: TGCGCCAGCAGCTCGAAGCCTTTAACTAGCTACGAGCAGTACTTC.

This clonotype was recorded a few times. The DNA for the CDR3 is TGCAGCGTTGAAGAAGGAACCTTAGGTACAGATACGCAGTATTTT. Translated: CSVEEGTLGTDTQYF. The rearrangement joins TRBV29-1 to TRBJ2-3; D remains unclear. The CDR3 covers 15 residues. V was cut by 0 bases and J by 3 bases, with 13 bases left in between. Germline V gene sequence: CDR1 SQVTM, CDR2 ANQGSEA.

Regarding this clonotype: With a much larger clone just one base away, this may be a read error. The chain links TRBV2 to TRBJ1-1; no clear D gene. Germline CDR1 SNHLY, CDR2 FYNNEI. CDR3 size: 12 residues. Trimming took off 5 bases at V and 4 bases at J, with 8 bases between the two ends. In DNA, the CDR3 is TGTGCCAGCAGTCACCTCGGCACTGAAGCTTTCTTT. This codes for CASSHLGTEAFF.

This clonotype was observed many times. V and J are TRBV12-3 or TRBV12-4 and TRBJ1-4; D remains ambiguous. The V gene lost 3 bases and the J gene lost 7 bases, with 6 bases spanning the gap. This CDR3 has 12 residues. CDR3: CASSFFREKLFF. CDR3 DNA sequence: TGTGCCAGCAGTTTTTTCCGTGAAAAACTGTTTTTT.

This clonotype was detected many times. The gene calls are TRBV9 and TRBJ1-1; D is unresolved. V lost 0 bases and J lost 4, with 7 bases in between. From germline, CDR1 is SGDLS and CDR2 YYNGEE. The CDR3 totals 13 residues. CDR3 nucleotide sequence: TGTGCCAGCAGCGTAGGGGGTGCCACTGAAGCTTTCTTT. Its protein is CASSVGGATEAFF. The whole variable domain, filled in from reference TRBV9 and TRBJ1-1, reads DSGVTQTPKHLITATGQRVTLRCSPRSGDLSVYWYQQSLDQGLQFLIQYYNGEERAKGNILERFSAQQFPDLHSELNLSSLELGDSALYFCASSVGGATEAFFGQGTRLTVV.

A few counts support this clonotype. V usage is TRBV6-5 and J usage is TRBJ2-5; D gene unclear. Trimming cost V 5 bases and J 5 bases, with 21 bases left between them. The CDR3 extends over 16 amino acids. The V gene's germline CDR1 is MNHEY and CDR2 SVGAGI. CDR3 sequence (DNA): TGTGCCAGCAGTACTTATGTGACTCCAGAGAGGGAGACCCAGTACTTC. Its protein is CASSTYVTPERETQYF.

This clonotype was found many times. This chain links TRBV15 with TRBJ2-7; weak D call: TRBD2 (6 bases). V lost 5 bases and J 4 bases, leaving 18 bases between the germline ends. The CDR3 runs to 15 residues. Germline V gene sequence: CDR1 LNHNV, CDR2 YYDKDF (reference sequence). The CDR3 coding sequence is TGTGCCACCAGCGTCTGGGACTTAGGTGGATACGAGCAGTACTTC. Encoded protein: CATSVWDLGGYEQYF.

In this sample, this clonotype turned up many times. The V call is TRBV24-1, the J call TRBJ1-1, with a weak D call TRBD1 (6 bases). V dropped 6 bases and J dropped 5 bases, with 12 bases sitting between them. CDR3 length: 13 residues. Germline V gives CDR1 KGHDR, CDR2 SFDVKD. This CDR3 reads CATSRQGKTEAFF. CDR3 DNA sequence: TGTGCCACCAGTCGGCAGGGGAAGACTGAAGCTTTCTTT.

A few counts support this clonotype. The rearrangement uses TRBV5-8 and TRBJ1-2; TRBD1 agrees at 11 bases. V was clipped by 4 bases and J by 1 base; unmatched bases: 6. Looked up from germline, CDR1 is SGHTS and CDR2 is YDEGEE. The CDR3 runs to 16 residues. CDR3 in DNA: TGTGCCAGCAGCAAAGGACAGGGGGCACTTAACTATGGCTACACCTTC. Translated: CASSKGQGALNYGYTF.

The chain combines TRBV5-1 with TRBJ1-3; possible D gene TRBD1, 5 bases. The CDR3 covers 16 residues. Germline assignment: CDR1 SGHRS and CDR2 YFSETQ. The V end was cut by 4 bases, the J end by 0 bases, with 14 bases between. The CDR3 reads CASSPGGESSGNTIYF. The CDR3 bases are TGCGCCAGCAGCCCGGGGGGAGAGAGCTCTGGAAACACCATATATTTT.

The rearrangement joins TRBV12-3 or TRBV12-4 to TRBJ2-5; 13 bases are a match to TRBD2. The ends lost 7 bases at V and 1 base at J; junction bases unmatched: 9. CDR3 size: 17 residues. CDR3 DNA sequence: TGTGCCAGCACCACCGGGACTAGCGGGGAGTGCCAAGAGACCCAGTACTTC. Protein: CASTTGTSGECQETQYF.

The rearrangement uses TRBV2 and TRBJ1-2, with TRBD1 as a possible D gene (5 bases). The CDR3 sequence is 15 residues long. V was pared by 7 bases and J by 4 bases, with 19 bases between. Germline V gene lookup returns CDR1 SNHLY and CDR2 FYNNEI. The CDR3 bases are TGTGCCAGCAACGAAGACCAGGGTGGCTTCTATGGCTACACCTTC. This sequence encodes CASNEDQGGFYGYTF.